A selection of T cell receptor beta chains follows, all from one sample in a study of blood T cells in healthy people across ages. TCRdb called the 5' RACE reads again in MiXCR, with one record for every CDR3 protein. The sample records about 1.8 million distinct CDR3 sequences, around half being singletons. Material for sequencing was blood. These receptors came from a woman in her 40s in good health. CDR3s include the opening cysteine and the closing phenylalanine or tryptophan. The order of the fields is CDR3 protein, CDR3 DNA, J gene, clone size, V gene, D gene. The D gene is left open where the match is weak. Only some rows state a clone size, as once, few, many or a class for expanded clones.

cdr3_aa: CSARRLAAETQYF
cdr3_nt: TGCAGTGCTAGGAGGTTGGCGGCAGAGACCCAGTACTTC
j_call: TRBJ2-5
clone_size: .
v_call: TRBV20-1
d_call: .

cdr3_aa: CSAMNPGGNIQYF
cdr3_nt: TGCAGTGCTATGAACCCGGGAGGAAACATTCAGTACTTC
j_call: TRBJ2-4
clone_size: once
v_call: TRBV20-1
d_call: TRBD2

cdr3_aa: CSVEEIAGPGTQYF
cdr3_nt: TGCAGCGTTGAAGAAATCGCCGGGCCAGGGACCCAGTACTTC
j_call: TRBJ2-5
clone_size: few
v_call: TRBV29-1
d_call: .

cdr3_aa: CASSQDSGWYEQYF
cdr3_nt: TGCGCCAGCAGCCAAGATTCGGGATGGTACGAGCAGTACTTC
j_call: TRBJ2-7
clone_size: .
v_call: TRBV4-3
d_call: .

cdr3_aa: CATSRETKNYGYTF
cdr3_nt: TGTGCCACCAGCAGAGAGACAAAGAACTATGGCTACACCTTC
j_call: TRBJ1-2
clone_size: .
v_call: TRBV15
d_call: .

cdr3_aa: CSASSRLAGTDTQYF
cdr3_nt: TGCAGTGCTTCTTCTAGACTAGCTGGGACAGATACGCAGTATTTT
j_call: TRBJ2-3
clone_size: few
v_call: TRBV20-1
d_call: TRBD2

cdr3_aa: CASSLGQGANEGYTF
cdr3_nt: TGCGCCAGCAGCTTGGGTCAGGGGGCGAATGAGGGCTACACCTTC
j_call: TRBJ1-2
clone_size: .
v_call: TRBV5-1
d_call: TRBD1

cdr3_aa: CASSLGQGYLETQYF
cdr3_nt: TGTGCCAGCAGCTTAGGACAGGGGTATCTGGAGACCCAGTACTTC
j_call: TRBJ2-5
clone_size: .
v_call: TRBV5-6
d_call: TRBD1

cdr3_aa: CASSYSGTARTDTQYF
cdr3_nt: TGCGCCAGCAGCTATAGCGGGACCGCACGCACAGATACGCAGTATTTT
j_call: TRBJ2-3
clone_size: once
v_call: TRBV5-1
d_call: TRBD2

cdr3_aa: CASKLGGAGALDEQFF
cdr3_nt: TGTGCCAGCAAACTAGGTGGAGCGGGGGCTCTGGATGAGCAGTTCTTC
j_call: TRBJ2-1
clone_size: few
v_call: TRBV6-2/TRBV6-3
d_call: TRBD2

cdr3_aa: CASSYRRRVRDQPQHF
cdr3_nt: TGTGCCAGCAGTTACCGCCGCAGGGTTCGTGATCAGCCCCAGCATTTT
j_call: TRBJ1-5
clone_size: .
v_call: TRBV6-6
d_call: .

cdr3_aa: CAIRGISDWETQYF
cdr3_nt: TGTGCCATCAGGGGAATTAGTGATTGGGAGACCCAGTACTTC
j_call: TRBJ2-5
clone_size: few
v_call: TRBV10-3
d_call: .

cdr3_aa: CSAPAVASTDTQYF
cdr3_nt: TGCAGTGCTCCGGCGGTAGCGAGCACAGATACGCAGTATTTT
j_call: TRBJ2-3
clone_size: few
v_call: TRBV20-1
d_call: .

cdr3_aa: CASSQASGTGAGELFF
cdr3_nt: TGTGCCAGCAGCCAAGCCTCCGGGACGGGAGCGGGGGAGCTGTTTTTT
j_call: TRBJ2-2
clone_size: .
v_call: TRBV4-2
d_call: .

cdr3_aa: CSARDPGKSYNEQFF
cdr3_nt: TGCAGTGCTAGAGACCCGGGGAAGTCCTACAATGAGCAGTTCTTC
j_call: TRBJ2-1
clone_size: few
v_call: TRBV20-1
d_call: .

cdr3_aa: CASSPPGQRLYGYTF
cdr3_nt: TGTGCCAGCAGCCCTCCGGGACAGAGGCTCTATGGCTACACCTTC
j_call: TRBJ1-2
clone_size: few
v_call: TRBV6-5
d_call: TRBD1

cdr3_aa: CASSPPLRSYNSPLHF
cdr3_nt: TGTGCCAGCAGCCCCCCCTTGCGTTCATATAATTCACCCCTCCACTTT
j_call: TRBJ1-6
clone_size: once
v_call: TRBV7-2
d_call: .

cdr3_aa: CASSRAGVNQETQYF
cdr3_nt: TGTGCCAGCAGCCGAGCGGGAGTTAATCAAGAGACCCAGTACTTC
j_call: TRBJ2-5
clone_size: few
v_call: TRBV6-5
d_call: TRBD2

cdr3_aa: CASSSKDRADIQYF
cdr3_nt: TGTGCCAGCAGCTCCAAGGACAGGGCGGACATTCAGTACTTC
j_call: TRBJ2-4
clone_size: few
v_call: TRBV7-2
d_call: TRBD1

cdr3_aa: CASNRQNSNYGYTF
cdr3_nt: TGTGCCAGCAACAGGCAGAACAGTAACTATGGCTACACCTTC
j_call: TRBJ1-2
clone_size: .
v_call: TRBV5-5
d_call: .

cdr3_aa: CASRPGQGWGYTF
cdr3_nt: TGTGCCAGCAGGCCGGGACAGGGTTGGGGCTACACCTTC
j_call: TRBJ1-2
clone_size: .
v_call: TRBV7-9
d_call: TRBD1

cdr3_aa: CSARDVAGQETQYF
cdr3_nt: TGCAGTGCTAGAGATGTTGCCGGGCAAGAGACCCAGTACTTC
j_call: TRBJ2-5
clone_size: .
v_call: TRBV20-1
d_call: .

cdr3_aa: CASSLGLARLTETQYF
cdr3_nt: TGTGCCAGCAGCTTAGGACTAGCGAGGTTAACAGAGACGCAGTATTTT
j_call: TRBJ2-3
clone_size: .
v_call: TRBV7-2
d_call: TRBD2

cdr3_aa: CASSSAGGGLAANEQFF
cdr3_nt: TGTGCCAGCAGCTCCGCCGGCGGCGGACTAGCGGCGAATGAGCAGTTCTTC
j_call: TRBJ2-1
clone_size: .
v_call: TRBV13
d_call: TRBD2

cdr3_aa: CASSSQTGKFAEAFF
cdr3_nt: TGTGCCAGCAGTTCTCAGACAGGGAAGTTCGCTGAAGCTTTCTTT
j_call: TRBJ1-1
clone_size: .
v_call: TRBV28
d_call: TRBD1

cdr3_aa: CASSFVWAALNYGYTF
cdr3_nt: TGTGCCAGCAGCTTTGTATGGGCAGCTCTAAACTATGGCTACACCTTC
j_call: TRBJ1-2
clone_size: once
v_call: TRBV7-2
d_call: .

cdr3_aa: CASSLGGGQIVSEQYF
cdr3_nt: TGTGCCAGCAGCTTAGGGGGGGGACAGATTGTTTCCGAGCAGTACTTC
j_call: TRBJ2-7
clone_size: .
v_call: TRBV13
d_call: .

cdr3_aa: CASSVAWGAGQETQYF
cdr3_nt: TGTGCCAGCAGCGTAGCCTGGGGAGCGGGGCAAGAGACCCAGTACTTC
j_call: TRBJ2-5
clone_size: .
v_call: TRBV9
d_call: TRBD2

cdr3_aa: CASSFNSDTQYF
cdr3_nt: TGTGCCAGCAGCTTCAATTCAGATACGCAGTATTTT
j_call: TRBJ2-3
clone_size: .
v_call: TRBV7-2
d_call: .

cdr3_aa: CASSQGFFPRETQYF
cdr3_nt: TGTGCCAGCAGCCAAGGCTTTTTCCCGAGGGAGACCCAGTACTTC
j_call: TRBJ2-5
clone_size: .
v_call: TRBV14
d_call: .

cdr3_aa: CASRRSGASGFF
cdr3_nt: TGTGCCAGCCGTCGATCCGGGGCCTCGGGGTTCTTC
j_call: TRBJ2-1
clone_size: few
v_call: TRBV6-2/TRBV6-3
d_call: .

cdr3_aa: CASSSGHHPHSGANVLTF
cdr3_nt: TGTGCCAGCAGTTCGGGACACCACCCTCACTCTGGGGCCAACGTCCTGACTTTC
j_call: TRBJ2-6
clone_size: .
v_call: TRBV28
d_call: .

cdr3_aa: CASSSMVSRGPETQYF
cdr3_nt: TGTGCCAGCAGCTCCATGGTTAGCAGGGGGCCTGAGACCCAGTACTTC
j_call: TRBJ2-5
clone_size: .
v_call: TRBV28
d_call: TRBD1

cdr3_aa: CSARDLIGGYEQYF
cdr3_nt: TGCAGTGCTAGAGATCTCATCGGAGGCTACGAGCAGTACTTC
j_call: TRBJ2-7
clone_size: .
v_call: TRBV20-1
d_call: .

cdr3_aa: CATSRLAGDNEQFF
cdr3_nt: TGTGCCACCAGCAGACTAGCGGGGGACAATGAGCAGTTCTTC
j_call: TRBJ2-1
clone_size: .
v_call: TRBV15
d_call: TRBD2

cdr3_aa: CSASNRDRGGETQYF
cdr3_nt: TGCAGTGCCAGTAACCGGGACAGGGGTGGGGAGACCCAGTACTTC
j_call: TRBJ2-5
clone_size: .
v_call: TRBV20-1
d_call: TRBD1

cdr3_aa: CASTRTPGLAGNKDEQYF
cdr3_nt: TGTGCCAGTACCAGAACCCCCGGACTAGCGGGGAATAAAGACGAGCAGTACTTC
j_call: TRBJ2-7
clone_size: .
v_call: TRBV19
d_call: TRBD2

cdr3_aa: CATCQGVSYGYTF
cdr3_nt: TGTGCCACTTGCCAGGGGGTATCCTATGGCTACACCTTC
j_call: TRBJ1-2
clone_size: .
v_call: TRBV15
d_call: TRBD1

cdr3_aa: CASSATSSGPYEQYF
cdr3_nt: TGTGCCAGCAGCGCCACTAGCTCCGGTCCCTACGAGCAGTACTTC
j_call: TRBJ2-7
clone_size: .
v_call: TRBV9
d_call: .

cdr3_aa: CASNQGAGGYTF
cdr3_nt: TGCGCCAGCAATCAGGGGGCAGGTGGCTACACCTTC
j_call: TRBJ1-2
clone_size: .
v_call: TRBV4-1
d_call: TRBD1

cdr3_aa: CAGSPGLAGVQETQYF
cdr3_nt: TGTGCCGGCAGTCCGGGACTAGCGGGGGTCCAAGAGACCCAGTACTTC
j_call: TRBJ2-5
clone_size: .
v_call: TRBV7-3
d_call: TRBD2

cdr3_aa: CASSKTGTGVNVLTF
cdr3_nt: TGTGCCAGCAGCAAGACCGGGACAGGAGTAAACGTCCTGACTTTC
j_call: TRBJ2-6
clone_size: many
v_call: TRBV3-1
d_call: TRBD1

cdr3_aa: CASGPSLDNEQFF
cdr3_nt: TGTGCTAGTGGACCTAGCCTAGACAATGAGCAGTTCTTC
j_call: TRBJ2-1
clone_size: .
v_call: TRBV12-5
d_call: .

cdr3_aa: CASSFNSGVDSGANVLTF
cdr3_nt: TGTGCCAGCAGTTTTAATAGCGGGGTTGACTCTGGGGCCAACGTCCTGACTTTC
j_call: TRBJ2-6
clone_size: few
v_call: TRBV12-3/TRBV12-4
d_call: TRBD2